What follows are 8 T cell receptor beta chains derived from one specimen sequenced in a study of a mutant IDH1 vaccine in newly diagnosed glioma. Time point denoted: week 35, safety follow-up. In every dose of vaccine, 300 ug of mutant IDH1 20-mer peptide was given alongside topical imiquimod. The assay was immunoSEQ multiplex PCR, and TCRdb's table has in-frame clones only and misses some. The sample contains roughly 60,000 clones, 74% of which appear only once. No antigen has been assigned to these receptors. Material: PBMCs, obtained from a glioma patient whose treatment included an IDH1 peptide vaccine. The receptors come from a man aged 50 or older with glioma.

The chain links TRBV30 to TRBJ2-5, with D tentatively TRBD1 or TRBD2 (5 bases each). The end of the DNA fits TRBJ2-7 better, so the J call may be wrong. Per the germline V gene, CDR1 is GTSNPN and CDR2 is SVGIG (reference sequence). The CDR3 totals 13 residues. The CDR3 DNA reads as TGTGCCTGGAGTAGGGACGTAGCCTACGAGCAGTACTTC. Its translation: CAWSRDVAYEQYF.

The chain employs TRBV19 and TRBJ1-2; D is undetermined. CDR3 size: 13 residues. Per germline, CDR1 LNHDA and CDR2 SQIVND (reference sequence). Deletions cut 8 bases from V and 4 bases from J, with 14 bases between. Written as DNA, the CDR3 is TGTGCCAGTTCCTCATCGGGAAGCTATGGCTACACCTTC. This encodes CASSSSGSYGYTF.

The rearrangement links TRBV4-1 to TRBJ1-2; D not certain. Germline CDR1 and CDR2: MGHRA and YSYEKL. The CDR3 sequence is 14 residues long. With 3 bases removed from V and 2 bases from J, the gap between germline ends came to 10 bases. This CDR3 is CASSHPDANYGYTF. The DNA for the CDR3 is TGCGCCAGCAGCCATCCCGACGCAAACTATGGCTACACCTTC.

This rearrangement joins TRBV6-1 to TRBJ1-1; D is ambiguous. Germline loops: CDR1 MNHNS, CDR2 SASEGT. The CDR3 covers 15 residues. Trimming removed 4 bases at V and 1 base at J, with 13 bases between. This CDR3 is CASSGGVPGNTEAFF. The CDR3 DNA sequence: TGTGCCAGCAGTGGTGGTGTCCCAGGGAACACTGAAGCTTTCTTT.

CDR3 sequence: CASSLLADSEKLFF. The CDR3 coding sequence is TGTGCCAGTAGTCTTTTGGCGGATTCTGAAAAACTGTTTTTT. The chain couples TRBV19 to TRBJ1-4; no firm D call. The CDR3 has 14 residues. The germline CDR1 and CDR2 sequences are LNHDA and SQIVND (reference sequence). Trimming removed 5 bases from V and 7 bases from J, with 14 bases in between.

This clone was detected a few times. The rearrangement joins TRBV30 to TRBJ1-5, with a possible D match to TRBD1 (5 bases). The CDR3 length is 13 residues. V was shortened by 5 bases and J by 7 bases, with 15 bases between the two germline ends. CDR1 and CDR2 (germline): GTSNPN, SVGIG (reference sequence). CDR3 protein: CAWEKGVGQPQHF. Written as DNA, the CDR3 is TGTGCCTGGGAGAAAGGGGTAGGCCAGCCCCAGCATTTT.

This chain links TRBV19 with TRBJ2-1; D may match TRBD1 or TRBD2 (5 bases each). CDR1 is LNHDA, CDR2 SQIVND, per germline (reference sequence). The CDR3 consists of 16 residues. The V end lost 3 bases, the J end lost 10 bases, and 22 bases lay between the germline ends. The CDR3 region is CASSIGSGTPSGEQFF. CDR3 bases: TGTGCCAGTAGTATTGGTTCAGGGACCCCCTCGGGGGAGCAGTTCTTC. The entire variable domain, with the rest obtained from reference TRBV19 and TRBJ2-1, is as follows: DGGITQSPKYLFRKEGQNVTLSCEQNLNHDAMYWYRQDPGQGLRLIYYSQIVNDFQKGDIAEGYSVSREKKESFPLTVTSAQKNPTAFYLCASSIGSGTPSGEQFFGPGTRLTVL.

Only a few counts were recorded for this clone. DNA for the CDR3: TGCAGCGTTGGAGGGACCGACTACGAGCAGTACTTC. Protein sequence: CSVGGTDYEQYF. The genes are TRBV29-1 and TRBJ2-7; either TRBD1 or TRBD2 may supply D (5 bases each). There are 12 residues in the CDR3. Trimming removed 4 bases at V and 3 bases at J, with 10 bases between. Per germline, CDR1 SQVTM and CDR2 ANQGSEA.